This record concerns one T cell receptor beta chain sequence. Its antigen is unidentified. Germline CDR1 reads LNHDA; CDR2 reads SQIVND (reference sequence). The CDR3 consists of 21 residues. V lost 2 bases to trimming and J lost 0 bases; unmatched junction nucleotides: 18. These data are taken from a study of OX40 agonist ivuxolimab in advanced cancers. In the study overall: Partial responses were observed in three patients, of whom one had hepatocellular carcinoma and two had cutaneous melanoma.

Study-level findings and limits: Clonal expansion was seen in CD4+ and CD8+ blood T cells by week 6 at 0.1 to 3.0 mg/kg. Mean expanded clone counts were higher in CD8+ than CD4+ T cells. The specificity for antigen of the expanded peripheral T cells was not determined.

The data were produced by immunoSEQ multiplex PCR, yet TCRdb's version contains in-frame clones alone and is incomplete. The sample lists approximately 54,000 clones; under 95% were seen once. The chain joins TRBV19 to TRBJ2-1, with 8 bases that match TRBD2. The origin of this receptor is an adult with an advanced solid tumor such as melanoma, head and neck, liver or kidney cancer. The sequencing here drew on CD4+ or CD8+ T cells sorted from blood, taken in a trial of the OX40 agonist ivuxolimab. CDR3 in DNA: TGTGCCAGTAGTATACCGCCAACCGGGGCCTTAGCGGGAAGCTCCTACAATGAGCAGTTCTTC. It is translated as CASSIPPTGALAGSSYNEQFF.